One sample yielded the 11 T cell receptor beta chains listed below, sequenced in a study of radiation and T cells in renal cell carcinoma. Described treatment: 15 Gy SBRT to primary tumor, nephrectomy 4 weeks later. This table comes from immunoSEQ multiplex PCR, and its TCRdb copy is limited to in-frame clones, with some not included. The sample has around 9,200 clones; around 50% are singletons. The source was tumor tissue, collected from a patient whose treatment included radiotherapy and nephrectomy. These receptors were collected from a man aged 60-69 years with renal cell carcinoma.

DNA of the CDR3: TGTGCCAGCAGCGCTGGAGACGGGGGGGCACGGCCCCAGCATTTT. This encodes CASSAGDGGARPQHF. This chain connects TRBV9 to TRBJ1-5, with D perhaps matching TRBD1 (6 bases). V lost 3 bases and J 9 bases, leaving 19 bases between the germline ends. The germline gives CDR1 SGDLS, CDR2 YYNGEE. The CDR3 totals 15 residues.

The V gene is TRBV18, the J gene TRBJ2-1; possible D gene TRBD2, 6 bases. This CDR3 contains 14 residues. Trimming left V 3 bases short and J 5 bases short, with 11 bases between. From germline, CDR1 is KGHSH and CDR2 LQKENI. The CDR3 protein is CASSPRRDNNEQFF. The CDR3 DNA follows: TGTGCCAGCTCACCGAGGCGGGATAACAATGAGCAGTTCTTC. Variable domain in full (rest from reference TRBV18 and TRBJ2-1): NAGVMQNPRHLVRRRGQEARLRCSPMKGHSHVYWYRQLPEEGLKFMVYLQKENIIDESGMPKERFSAEFPKEGPSILRIQQVVRGDSAAYFCASSPRRDNNEQFFGPGTRLTVL.

This clone was picked up one time. V usage is TRBV19 and J usage is TRBJ2-4, with D perhaps TRBD1 (6 bases). The germline V gene has CDR1 LNHDA and CDR2 SQIVND (reference sequence). The V end lost 5 bases, the J end lost 0 bases, and 17 bases lay between the germline ends. This CDR3 spans 17 amino acids. The CDR3 protein is CASSPEQGWVAKNIQYF. The CDR3 DNA reads as TGTGCCAGTAGTCCTGAACAGGGTTGGGTAGCCAAAAACATTCAGTACTTC.

DNA for the CDR3: TGTGCCAGCAGCTTGTCAGTTTTCGGGCCCCGCACAGATACGCAGTATTTT. Translated: CASSLSVFGPRTDTQYF. The chain carries TRBV5-6 and TRBJ2-3; D call uncertain. Deletions cut 1 base from V and 1 base from J, with 16 bases between. The CDR3 runs to 17 residues. The germline CDR1 and CDR2 sequences are SGHDT and YYEEEE.

This clone was found a few times. This chain joins TRBV19 and TRBJ2-7; 8 positions agree with TRBD1. The CDR3 has 13 amino acids. V lost 5 bases, J lost 7 bases, and 7 bases stayed unmatched. Germline V gives CDR1 LNHDA, CDR2 SQIVND (reference sequence). CDR3 in DNA: TGTGCCAGTAGTCCCTGGACAGGGACAGAGCAGTACTTC. Its protein is CASSPWTGTEQYF.

Only a few counts were recorded for this clone. The chain recombines TRBV6-5 with TRBJ2-7; possible D gene TRBD1, 6 bases. Germline CDR1 MNHEY, CDR2 SVGAGI. CDR3 length: 12 residues. Trimming removed 8 bases from V and 5 bases from J, with 13 bases in between. This CDR3 reads CASGQNRDEQYF. The DNA of the CDR3 is TGTGCCAGCGGGCAGAACAGGGACGAGCAGTACTTC.

The rearrangement links TRBV6-5 to TRBJ2-3, with 13 positions matching TRBD2. The CDR3 runs to 15 residues. CDR1 and CDR2 from the germline V gene are MNHEY and SVGAGI. V dropped 6 bases and J dropped 1; count of bases not matched to a gene: 1. This CDR3 reads CASRGLAGRTDTQYF. The CDR3 DNA reads as TGTGCCAGCAGGGGACTAGCGGGACGCACAGATACGCAGTATTTT.

This clone occurred once. The chain has TRBV19 and TRBJ2-7; D might be TRBD1 (5 bases). Trimming took off 0 bases at V and 0 bases at J, with 9 bases between the two ends. Germline CDR1 and CDR2: LNHDA and SQIVND (reference sequence). This CDR3 has 15 amino acids. This CDR3 reads CASSIETASSYEQYF. CDR3 bases: TGTGCCAGTAGTATAGAGACAGCGAGCTCCTACGAGCAGTACTTC.

The chain is built from TRBV6-4 and TRBJ2-1; TRBD1 aligns across 9 bases. CDR3 length: 15 amino acids. CDR1 and CDR2 from the germline V gene are MRHNA and SNTAGT. V lost 5 bases and J lost 1; bases outside the gene matches: 3. The CDR3 region is CASSPGTGSYNEQFF. CDR3 in DNA: TGTGCCAGCAGTCCCGGGACAGGGTCCTACAATGAGCAGTTCTTC.

The chain couples TRBV11-2 to TRBJ1-2, with D perhaps TRBD1 (5 bases). The CDR3 runs to 15 residues. CDR1 is SGHAT, CDR2 FQNNGV, per germline. V was clipped by 1 base and J by 4 bases, with 13 bases between them. The CDR3 coding sequence is TGTGCCAGCAGCTTAGGACAGCCTGGGGGCTATGGCTACACCTTC. Its translation is CASSLGQPGGYGYTF.

This clone was seen a few times. V and J are TRBV27 and TRBJ1-2; TRBD1 is a possible D gene (5 bases). V was shortened by 2 bases and J by 2 bases, with 12 bases between the two germline ends. Germline values: CDR1 MNHEY, CDR2 SMNVEV (reference sequence). The CDR3 loop spans 15 amino acids. Written as DNA, the CDR3 is TGTGCCAGCAGTTTAAAGTGGGACCCCAACTATGGCTACACCTTC. Translated: CASSLKWDPNYGYTF.